The subject of this entry is one T cell receptor beta chain. CDR3 size: 12 residues. Germline CDR1 and CDR2: SGDLS and YYNGEE. V dropped 4 bases and J dropped 5 bases, with 9 bases sitting between them. These data are taken from a study of blood T cell repertoires in COVID-19. Study in general: Cohort 3 donors counted as recovered after two negative PCRs, clearance, or resolved symptoms. Sources were T cells, B-cell-depleted T cells, or PBMCs; the material itself was cDNA or gDNA.

Data came from immunoSEQ multiplex PCR; TCRdb stores just in-frame clones and leaves some out. The table shows about 140,000 clones, with 84% occurring only once. The sample was PBMCs or T cells enriched from blood (not recorded which). The sequence was obtained from a man aged 45-65 years in a cohort exposed to, infected with or recovered from COVID-19 (not recorded which). V usage is TRBV9 and J usage is TRBJ2-5; D is ambiguous. CDR3 residues: CASSLNEETQYF. In DNA form, the CDR3 reads TGTGCCAGCAGCCTTAACGAGGAGACCCAGTACTTC.